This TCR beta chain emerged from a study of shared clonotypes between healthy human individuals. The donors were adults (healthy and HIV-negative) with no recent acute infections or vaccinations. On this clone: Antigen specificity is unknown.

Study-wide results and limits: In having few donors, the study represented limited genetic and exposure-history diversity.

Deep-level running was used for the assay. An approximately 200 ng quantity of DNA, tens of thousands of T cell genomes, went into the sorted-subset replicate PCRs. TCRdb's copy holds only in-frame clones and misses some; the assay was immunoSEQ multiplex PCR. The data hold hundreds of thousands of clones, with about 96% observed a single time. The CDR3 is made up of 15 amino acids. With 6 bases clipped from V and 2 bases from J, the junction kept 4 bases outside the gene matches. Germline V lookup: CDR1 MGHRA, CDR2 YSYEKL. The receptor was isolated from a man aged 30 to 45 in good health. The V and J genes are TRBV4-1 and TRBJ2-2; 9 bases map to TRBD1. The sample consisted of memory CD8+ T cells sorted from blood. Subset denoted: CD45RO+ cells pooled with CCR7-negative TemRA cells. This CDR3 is CASSLGQGNTGELFF. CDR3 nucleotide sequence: TGCGCCAGCAGTCTGGGACAGGGCAACACCGGGGAGCTGTTTTTT.